Sequencing of this T cell receptor beta chain was carried out in a study of shared clonotypes between healthy human individuals. Study summary: Three plates each covered CD4 naive and memory; CD8 naive two, CD8 memory one. Study conclusions and caveats: Larger estimated richness was generally recorded for naive subsets relative to memory subsets. Generation probabilities were higher for clonotypes shared across all four sorted-subset donors than for unshared ones.

The length of the CDR3 is 13 residues. V was shortened by 5 bases and J by 1 base, with 8 bases between the two germline ends. Per germline, CDR1 LNHDA and CDR2 SQIVND (reference sequence). It was CD45RO-negative cells, positively selected for CCR7, that made up naive CD8 cells, with terminally differentiated effector memory CD45RA+ cells excluded. All donors were Caucasian adults living in Nashville, Tennessee. Clones were read by immunoSEQ multiplex PCR, and TCRdb kept only the in-frame ones, dropping some. This sample yields some 2 million clones, of which around 96% are seen a single time; 0.95% to 1.5% belongs to the top ten. Points on this clone: No antigen is known for it.

Sequencing was done on a sample of naive CD8+ T cells sorted from blood. The V and J genes are TRBV19 and TRBJ2-5; D is undetermined. This sequence was found in a man aged 18 to 30 in good health. CDR3 bases: TGTGCCAGTAGTGACGTTGGCCAAGAGACCCAGTACTTC. Protein sequence: CASSDVGQETQYF.